The 12 T cell receptor beta chains presented below share a single source sample, sequenced in a study of technical replicates of blood from a few donors. Profiled with immunoSEQ multiplex PCR; TCRdb holds only in-frame clones, not every one. This sample carries about 76,000 clones, approximately 86% of them seen once, and the ten largest clones take approximately 4.6%. The specimen was PBMCs. The receptor set was obtained from a human donor in good health. Some clones in this sample may be carry-over from other donors' samples.

This clone was recorded only once. The J gene is TRBJ2-5, the V gene TRBV30; possibly TRBD1 for D (6 bases). Germline CDR1 reads GTSNPN; CDR2 reads SVGIG (reference sequence). Trimming cost V 2 bases and J 5 bases, with 12 bases left between them. The CDR3 contains 13 residues. The CDR3 loop is CAWSNRVGETQYF. The CDR3 DNA reads TGTGCCTGGAGTAACAGGGTCGGGGAGACCCAGTACTTC.

This chain uses TRBV10-3 with TRBJ1-1, with 8 bases aligning to TRBD1. With 6 bases clipped from V and 7 bases from J, the junction kept 10 bases outside the gene matches. The CDR3 runs 14 residues. Germline CDR1 is ENHRY and CDR2 is SYGVKD. CDR3 loop: CAIRSGQVMDEAFF. The CDR3 nucleotides read TGTGCCATCAGATCGGGACAGGTAATGGATGAAGCTTTCTTT.

CDR3 sequence (DNA): TGTGCCAGCAGCTTGCAGGGTAGCTACGAGCAGTACTTC. It yields the protein CASSLQGSYEQYF. The chain joins TRBV11-2 to TRBJ2-7; D is perhaps TRBD1 (5 bases). Germline lookup yields CDR1 SGHAT and CDR2 FQNNGV. V was cut by 3 bases and J by 3 bases, with 9 bases left in between. The length of the CDR3 is 13 residues.

The chain has TRBV29-1 and TRBJ1-5; 7 bases are a match to TRBD1. The CDR3 contains 14 residues. V trimming: 6 bases; J trimming: 7 bases; junction bases outside the gene matches: 12. In germline, CDR1 is SQVTM, CDR2 ANQGSEA. In DNA form, the CDR3 reads TGCAGCGTCTGGAACGACAGGGATGGACAGCCCCAGCATTTT. Protein: CSVWNDRDGQPQHF.

The V gene is TRBV11-3, the J gene TRBJ2-7; D uncertain. CDR1 and CDR2 (germline): SGHNT, YENEEA. The V end lost 3 bases, the J end lost 0 bases, and 9 bases lay between the germline ends. The CDR3 spans 14 residues. CDR3 protein: CASSLTPSSYEQYF. The CDR3 DNA is TGTGCCAGCAGCTTGACTCCATCCTCCTACGAGCAGTACTTC.

The chain is built from TRBV21-1 and TRBJ2-7; the table's D call TRBD2 went unverified against the DNA. TRBV21-1 is described as a pseudogene. The CDR3 length is 13 residues. CDR3: CASIISSSYEQYF. DNA for the CDR3: TGTGCCAGCATTATTTCTAGTTCCTACGAGCAGTACTTC.

J is TRBJ1-2 and V is TRBV5-1, with D tentatively TRBD1 (5 bases). Per germline, CDR1 SGHRS and CDR2 YFSETQ. CDR3 length: 13 residues. Trimming pared 2 bases from V and 4 bases from J, leaving 9 bases between. The CDR3 here is CASSLQESYGYTF. The CDR3 DNA is TGCGCCAGCAGCTTACAGGAGTCCTATGGCTACACCTTC.

The V call is TRBV4-2, the J call TRBJ2-6; TRBD1 is a possible D gene (6 bases). CDR3 length equals 16 residues. The V gene lost 5 bases and the J gene lost 0 bases, with 11 bases spanning the gap. The germline gives CDR1 LGHNA, CDR2 YNFKEQ. Here the CDR3 reads CASSAGQNSGANVLTF. The CDR3 nucleotides read TGTGCCAGCAGCGCTGGACAGAACTCTGGGGCCAACGTCCTGACTTTC.

J is TRBJ1-2 and V is TRBV4-3, with a tentative D call TRBD1 (6 bases). CDR1 is LGHNA, CDR2 YSLEER, per germline. CDR3 length equals 16 residues. V was clipped by 4 bases and J by 6 bases, with 21 bases between them. CDR3 in amino acids: CASSPFYPGHLDGYTF. Here the CDR3 DNA reads TGCGCCAGCAGCCCTTTCTATCCGGGACACCTGGATGGCTACACCTTC.

The chain employs TRBV5-6 and TRBJ1-2; 7 bases line up with TRBD1. Per germline, CDR1 SGHDT and CDR2 YYEEEE. V gave up 0 bases and J gave up 7 bases; unmatched junction bases: 9. The CDR3 spans 15 residues. CDR3 in amino acids: CASSLGLQGISGYTF. The CDR3 DNA follows: TGTGCCAGCAGCTTGGGACTACAGGGGATTAGTGGCTACACCTTC.

The CDR3 here is CASSPRGRVDYGYTF. CDR3 DNA: TGTGCCAGCAGCCCCCGGGGGAGGGTTGACTATGGCTACACCTTC. The chain is built from TRBV7-3 and TRBJ1-2; weak D call: TRBD1 (5 bases). Trimming cost V 5 bases and J 3 bases, with 16 bases left between them. Germline values: CDR1 SGHTA, CDR2 FQGTGA. The CDR3 is 15 residues long.

This clone has more than one count but fewer than ten. The rearrangement uses TRBV7-2 and TRBJ2-5, with 8 bases matching TRBD2. Per the germline V gene, CDR1 is SGHTA and CDR2 is FQGNSA. This CDR3 is 15 amino acids long. Trimming removed 3 bases from V and 1 base from J; junction bases left unmatched: 4. The CDR3 DNA reads TGTGCCAGCAGCTTGGGTAGCGGGGCCCAAGAGACCCAGTACTTC. It translates to CASSLGSGAQETQYF.